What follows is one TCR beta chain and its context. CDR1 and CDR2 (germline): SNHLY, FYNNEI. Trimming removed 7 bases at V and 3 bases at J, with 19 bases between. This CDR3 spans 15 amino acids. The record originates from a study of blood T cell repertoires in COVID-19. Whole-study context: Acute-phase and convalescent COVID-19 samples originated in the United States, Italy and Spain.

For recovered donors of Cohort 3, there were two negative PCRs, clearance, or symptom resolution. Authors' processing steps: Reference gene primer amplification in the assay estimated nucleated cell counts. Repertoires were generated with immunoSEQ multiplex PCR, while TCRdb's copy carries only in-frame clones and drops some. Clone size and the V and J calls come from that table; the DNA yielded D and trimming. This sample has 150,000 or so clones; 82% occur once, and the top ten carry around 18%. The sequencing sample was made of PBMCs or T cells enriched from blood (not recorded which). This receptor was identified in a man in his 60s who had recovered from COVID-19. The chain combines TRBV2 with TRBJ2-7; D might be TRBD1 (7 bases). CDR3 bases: TGTGCCAGCAAAATTTCAGGGGGGAACCTCTACGAGCAGTACTTC. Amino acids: CASKISGGNLYEQYF.